This TCR beta chain comes out of a study of identifying expanded T cells in peripheral blood. Germline V CDR1 and CDR2: SGHVS, FQNEAQ. V lost 5 bases and J lost 3, with 10 bases in between. The CDR3 is made up of 13 amino acids. This clone has a handful of counts. Its target is not known. Points from the study as a whole: Across healthy donors, higher total template counts meant significantly greater approximately two-week count variance.

Here immunoSEQ multiplex PCR was the method, and the copy in TCRdb shows in-frame clones only, minus some. Of approximately 140,000 clones listed, about 86% are singletons. Collection occurred without any documented infections or immune events in donors. Sequencing was done on a sample of blood. The chain carries TRBV7-8 and TRBJ1-1, with D possibly TRBD1 on 6 matching bases. This TCR derives from a person aged 18-69 years in good health. The CDR3 region has the DNA TGTGCCAGCAGCCTAGGGACATACACTGAAGCTTTCTTT. Amino acid sequence: CASSLGTYTEAFF.